This T cell receptor beta chain was captured in a study of blood T cell repertoires in COVID-19. Sequencing used immunoSEQ multiplex PCR; TCRdb keeps in-frame clones, though not all of them. The sample includes some 110,000 clones, roughly 88% seen only once; the top ten take 0.83%. This clonotype was sampled from a woman in her seventies with acute or convalescent COVID-19. The sequenced sample consisted of peripheral blood.

This chain's CDR3 is CASSPGDGEQYF. The CDR3 nucleotides are TGTGCCAGCAGCCCCGGGGATGGCGAGCAGTACTTC. The V gene is TRBV3-1 (or the pseudogene TRBV3-2), the J gene TRBJ2-7; perhaps TRBD2 as D (5 bases). V was clipped by 4 bases and J by 6 bases, with 10 bases between them. CDR1 is LGHDT, CDR2 YNNKEL, per germline (reference sequence). This CDR3 contains 12 residues.